Listed below are T cell receptor beta chains from one sample, sequenced in a study of blood T cell repertoires in COVID-19. TCRdb's copy holds only in-frame clones and misses some; the assay was immunoSEQ multiplex PCR. The data hold 11,000 to 15,000 clones, with 87% observed a single time. Sequencing input: peripheral blood. These receptors originate from a human donor in a cohort sampled during active COVID-19. CDR3s include the opening cysteine and the closing phenylalanine or tryptophan. D genes are given only for firm matches. Only some rows state a clone size, as once, few, many or a class for expanded clones.

D | J | V | size | DNA | CDR3
. | TRBJ2-7 | TRBV29-1 | . | TGCAGCGCATCGATTGGGGGGTACGAGCAGTACTTC | CSASIGGYEQYF
TRBD2 | TRBJ2-3 | TRBV10-1 | few | TGCGCCAGCCATGGGACTAGCGGGGCCGCTAGCACAGATACGCAGTATTTT | CASHGTSGAASTDTQYF
TRBD2 | TRBJ2-1 | TRBV5-1 | . | TGCGCCAGCAGCTTGGCCCCACTAGCTGGCGGGGGACAGCAGTTCTTC | CASSLAPLAGGGQQFF
. | TRBJ2-4 | TRBV27 | . | TGTGCCAGCAGTTTAACAGGGTCTCCCGAAAACATTCAGTACTTC | CASSLTGSPENIQYF
TRBD1 | TRBJ2-2 | TRBV25-1 | . | TGTGCCAGCAGTGAATTTCGACCGACAGGGCTGAACACCGGGGAGCTGTTTTTT | CASSEFRPTGLNTGELFF
TRBD2 | TRBJ2-1 | TRBV9 | . | TGTGCCAGCAGCGTAGGGACTAGCTACAATGAGCAGTTCTTC | CASSVGTSYNEQFF
TRBD2 | TRBJ2-7 | TRBV18 | . | TGTGCCAGCTCACGGCGGGAGGGCCTTGCAGGGGAGCAGTACTTC | CASSRREGLAGEQYF
. | TRBJ1-2 | TRBV7-2 | . | TGTGCCAGCAGCTTATCCCAATATGGCTACACCTTC | CASSLSQYGYTF
TRBD1 | TRBJ1-5 | TRBV24-1 | few | TGTGCCACCAGTGATCAGGGGACAGGGGAACAGCCCCAGCATTTT | CATSDQGTGEQPQHF
TRBD1 | TRBJ2-7 | TRBV5-4 | few | TGTGCCAGCAGCGCCGGGACAGTCTACGAGCAGTACTTC | CASSAGTVYEQYF
. | TRBJ2-1 | TRBV11-2 | . | TGTGCCAGCAGCTTAGGTGGGGAGGATGAGCAGTTCTTC | CASSLGGEDEQFF
. | TRBJ1-5 | TRBV12-1 | . | TGTGCCAGCATCCCGGGACCGGGGGGCAATCAGCCCCAGCATTTT | CASIPGPGGNQPQHF
TRBD2 | TRBJ2-7 | TRBV7-2 | . | TGTGCCAGCAGCTTAGCTCCGGGAGGAACCTACGAGCAGTACTTC | CASSLAPGGTYEQYF
. | TRBJ2-2 | TRBV10-1 | once | TGCGCCAGCAGTGAGTCGGCCAGGGGGAACACCGGGGAGCTGTTTTTT | CASSESARGNTGELFF
. | TRBJ2-7 | TRBV2 | . | TGTGCCAGCAGTGAATCAGGGGACGAGCAGTACTTC | CASSESGDEQYF
. | TRBJ1-2 | TRBV5-6 | . | TGTGCCAGCAGCTTGGGACGGGGATTCGATGGCTACACCTTC | CASSLGRGFDGYTF
. | TRBJ1-1 | TRBV11-2 | . | TGTGCCAGCAGTCCGGGATTTGAAGCTTTCTTT | CASSPGFEAFF
TRBD2 | TRBJ2-1 | TRBV5-1 | . | TGCGCCAGCAGCCGAGCGGGAGCGCGGGATGAGCAGTTCTTC | CASSRAGARDEQFF
. | TRBJ1-5 | TRBV7-2 | few | TGTGCCAGCAGCTTAGCGGGGGGGATCAGTCAGCCCCAGCATTTT | CASSLAGGISQPQHF
. | TRBJ1-3 | TRBV28 | . | TGTGCCAGCAGGTTCAGCTCTGGAAACACCATATATTTT | CASRFSSGNTIYF
TRBD2 | TRBJ2-5 | TRBV6-6 | . | TGTGCCAGCAGGCAAGCGGGAGGGCCTGGAGAGACCCAGTACTTC | CASRQAGGPGETQYF
. | TRBJ2-1 | TRBV6-1 | . | TGTGCCAGCAGTGAAGCTAGCTCCTACAATGAGCAGTTCTTC | CASSEASSYNEQFF
. | TRBJ1-4 | TRBV11-2 | . | TGTGCCAGCAGCCGGGATAAGAGGGAAAAACTGTTTTTT | CASSRDKREKLFF
TRBD1 | TRBJ1-2 | TRBV6-5 | . | TGTGCCAGCAGACCGACAGGGTATGGCTACACCTTC | CASRPTGYGYTF
. | TRBJ1-6 | TRBV6-5 | . | TGTGCCAGCAGTTACAGCGGAAATTCACCCCTCCACTTT | CASSYSGNSPLHF
. | TRBJ1-2 | TRBV3-1/TRBV3-2 | . | TGTGCCAGCAGCCAAGAAGTAGGAGGTCTAGGCTACACCTTC | CASSQEVGGLGYTF
. | TRBJ2-7 | TRBV11-2 | . | TGTGCCAGCAGCGACAGACGGTCCGACGGCGAGCAGTACTTC | CASSDRRSDGEQYF
. | TRBJ2-5 | TRBV7-6 | . | TGTGCCAGCAGCCCCGGGATCCAGAACGGGGAGACCCAGTACTTC | CASSPGIQNGETQYF
TRBD2 | TRBJ2-2 | TRBV5-1 | . | TGCGCCAGCAGCATAGGACTAGCGGGTGGCACCGGGGAGCTGTTTTTT | CASSIGLAGGTGELFF
TRBD2 | TRBJ2-1 | TRBV9 | . | TGTGCCAGCAGCCCCGGGGGGGGGACCTACAATGAGCAGTTCTTC | CASSPGGGTYNEQFF
TRBD1 | TRBJ2-7 | TRBV10-3 | . | TGTGCCATCAGTGAGTCGACAGGGTCCTCCTACGAGCAGTACTTC | CAISESTGSSYEQYF
. | TRBJ2-5 | TRBV7-2 | . | TGTGCCAGCAGCCCCGGTCTAGAGACCCAGTACTTC | CASSPGLETQYF
. | TRBJ2-3 | TRBV6-6 | . | TGTGCCAGCAGTTACCCTGAGGTAAACGCAGATACGCAGTATTTT | CASSYPEVNADTQYF
TRBD1 | TRBJ2-5 | TRBV5-1 | . | TGCGCCAGCGGACGGGGACAGGGGCTCGATGGGACCCAGTACTTC | CASGRGQGLDGTQYF
TRBD2 | TRBJ2-2 | TRBV19 | . | TGTGCCAGTACCCAGCGGGAGTACGACGGGGAGCTGTTTTTT | CASTQREYDGELFF